This entry lists 3 T cell receptor beta chains sequenced from one sample in a study of T cell responses to AZD1222 COVID-19 vaccine. Some clones are missing from TCRdb's copy, which holds only in-frame ones; the method was immunoSEQ multiplex PCR. The profile shows roughly 100,000 clones, 85% to 90% of them singletons. Sequencing was performed on peripheral blood, taken 28 days after the second AZD1222 dose. These TCRs come from an adult who received the AZD1222 COVID-19 vaccine.

This clone showed up just a few times. The chain employs TRBV6-5 and TRBJ2-7; maybe TRBD1 (6 bases). The CDR3 is 13 residues long. Germline V gene data show CDR1 as MNHEY and CDR2 as SVGAGI. The germline V and J ends were trimmed by 7 bases and 4 bases, with 14 bases remaining between them. The CDR3 DNA reads as TGTGCCAGCATATCCACCAGGGGTTACGAGCAGTACTTC. Translating gives CASISTRGYEQYF.

This clone was found once. CDR3 in DNA: TGTGCCAGCAGTCGGACTAGCGACGCCGTCGGGGAGCAGTTCTTC. Amino acid sequence: CASSRTSDAVGEQFF. V is TRBV6-5 and J is TRBJ2-1, with TRBD2 identical over 9 bases. The V segment lost 5 bases and the J segment 10 bases; nucleotides outside the gene matches: 12. The CDR3 totals 15 residues. Germline CDR1 is MNHEY and CDR2 is SVGAGI.

The J gene is TRBJ1-2, the V gene TRBV10-2; a possible D gene is TRBD1 (6 bases). V lost 0 bases and J lost 2, with 7 bases in between. CDR3 size: 14 residues. Looked up from germline, CDR1 is WSHSY and CDR2 is SAAADI. CDR3 sequence: CASSESTGNYGYTF. DNA of the CDR3: TGCGCCAGCAGTGAGTCAACAGGGAACTATGGCTACACCTTC.